This T cell receptor beta chain is from a study of blood T cell repertoires in COVID-19. About the research overall: There were acute and convalescent COVID-19 samples, and they came from the United States, Italy and Spain. Sources were T cells, B-cell-depleted T cells, or PBMCs; the material itself was cDNA or gDNA.

As handled by the study authors: Researchers report that nucleated cell counts were estimated from reference gene primer amplification. Repertoires were generated with immunoSEQ multiplex PCR, while TCRdb's copy carries only in-frame clones and drops some. V, J and clone size are those of that table, while D and trimming were read from the DNA. The sample includes roughly 300,000 clones, under 90% of them seen just once. The CDR3 is 12 residues long. Germline V CDR1 and CDR2: MNHEY, SVGAGI. V was pared by 8 bases and J by 3 bases, with 2 bases of the junction left unmatched. This sequence was found in a woman aged 60-75 years with active or convalescent COVID-19. The rearrangement uses TRBV6-5 and TRBJ2-7, with 9 bases lining up with TRBD2. The sequencing sample was made of peripheral blood. This CDR3 is CASLAGNYEQYF. DNA of the CDR3: TGTGCCAGCCTAGCGGGGAACTACGAGCAGTACTTC.